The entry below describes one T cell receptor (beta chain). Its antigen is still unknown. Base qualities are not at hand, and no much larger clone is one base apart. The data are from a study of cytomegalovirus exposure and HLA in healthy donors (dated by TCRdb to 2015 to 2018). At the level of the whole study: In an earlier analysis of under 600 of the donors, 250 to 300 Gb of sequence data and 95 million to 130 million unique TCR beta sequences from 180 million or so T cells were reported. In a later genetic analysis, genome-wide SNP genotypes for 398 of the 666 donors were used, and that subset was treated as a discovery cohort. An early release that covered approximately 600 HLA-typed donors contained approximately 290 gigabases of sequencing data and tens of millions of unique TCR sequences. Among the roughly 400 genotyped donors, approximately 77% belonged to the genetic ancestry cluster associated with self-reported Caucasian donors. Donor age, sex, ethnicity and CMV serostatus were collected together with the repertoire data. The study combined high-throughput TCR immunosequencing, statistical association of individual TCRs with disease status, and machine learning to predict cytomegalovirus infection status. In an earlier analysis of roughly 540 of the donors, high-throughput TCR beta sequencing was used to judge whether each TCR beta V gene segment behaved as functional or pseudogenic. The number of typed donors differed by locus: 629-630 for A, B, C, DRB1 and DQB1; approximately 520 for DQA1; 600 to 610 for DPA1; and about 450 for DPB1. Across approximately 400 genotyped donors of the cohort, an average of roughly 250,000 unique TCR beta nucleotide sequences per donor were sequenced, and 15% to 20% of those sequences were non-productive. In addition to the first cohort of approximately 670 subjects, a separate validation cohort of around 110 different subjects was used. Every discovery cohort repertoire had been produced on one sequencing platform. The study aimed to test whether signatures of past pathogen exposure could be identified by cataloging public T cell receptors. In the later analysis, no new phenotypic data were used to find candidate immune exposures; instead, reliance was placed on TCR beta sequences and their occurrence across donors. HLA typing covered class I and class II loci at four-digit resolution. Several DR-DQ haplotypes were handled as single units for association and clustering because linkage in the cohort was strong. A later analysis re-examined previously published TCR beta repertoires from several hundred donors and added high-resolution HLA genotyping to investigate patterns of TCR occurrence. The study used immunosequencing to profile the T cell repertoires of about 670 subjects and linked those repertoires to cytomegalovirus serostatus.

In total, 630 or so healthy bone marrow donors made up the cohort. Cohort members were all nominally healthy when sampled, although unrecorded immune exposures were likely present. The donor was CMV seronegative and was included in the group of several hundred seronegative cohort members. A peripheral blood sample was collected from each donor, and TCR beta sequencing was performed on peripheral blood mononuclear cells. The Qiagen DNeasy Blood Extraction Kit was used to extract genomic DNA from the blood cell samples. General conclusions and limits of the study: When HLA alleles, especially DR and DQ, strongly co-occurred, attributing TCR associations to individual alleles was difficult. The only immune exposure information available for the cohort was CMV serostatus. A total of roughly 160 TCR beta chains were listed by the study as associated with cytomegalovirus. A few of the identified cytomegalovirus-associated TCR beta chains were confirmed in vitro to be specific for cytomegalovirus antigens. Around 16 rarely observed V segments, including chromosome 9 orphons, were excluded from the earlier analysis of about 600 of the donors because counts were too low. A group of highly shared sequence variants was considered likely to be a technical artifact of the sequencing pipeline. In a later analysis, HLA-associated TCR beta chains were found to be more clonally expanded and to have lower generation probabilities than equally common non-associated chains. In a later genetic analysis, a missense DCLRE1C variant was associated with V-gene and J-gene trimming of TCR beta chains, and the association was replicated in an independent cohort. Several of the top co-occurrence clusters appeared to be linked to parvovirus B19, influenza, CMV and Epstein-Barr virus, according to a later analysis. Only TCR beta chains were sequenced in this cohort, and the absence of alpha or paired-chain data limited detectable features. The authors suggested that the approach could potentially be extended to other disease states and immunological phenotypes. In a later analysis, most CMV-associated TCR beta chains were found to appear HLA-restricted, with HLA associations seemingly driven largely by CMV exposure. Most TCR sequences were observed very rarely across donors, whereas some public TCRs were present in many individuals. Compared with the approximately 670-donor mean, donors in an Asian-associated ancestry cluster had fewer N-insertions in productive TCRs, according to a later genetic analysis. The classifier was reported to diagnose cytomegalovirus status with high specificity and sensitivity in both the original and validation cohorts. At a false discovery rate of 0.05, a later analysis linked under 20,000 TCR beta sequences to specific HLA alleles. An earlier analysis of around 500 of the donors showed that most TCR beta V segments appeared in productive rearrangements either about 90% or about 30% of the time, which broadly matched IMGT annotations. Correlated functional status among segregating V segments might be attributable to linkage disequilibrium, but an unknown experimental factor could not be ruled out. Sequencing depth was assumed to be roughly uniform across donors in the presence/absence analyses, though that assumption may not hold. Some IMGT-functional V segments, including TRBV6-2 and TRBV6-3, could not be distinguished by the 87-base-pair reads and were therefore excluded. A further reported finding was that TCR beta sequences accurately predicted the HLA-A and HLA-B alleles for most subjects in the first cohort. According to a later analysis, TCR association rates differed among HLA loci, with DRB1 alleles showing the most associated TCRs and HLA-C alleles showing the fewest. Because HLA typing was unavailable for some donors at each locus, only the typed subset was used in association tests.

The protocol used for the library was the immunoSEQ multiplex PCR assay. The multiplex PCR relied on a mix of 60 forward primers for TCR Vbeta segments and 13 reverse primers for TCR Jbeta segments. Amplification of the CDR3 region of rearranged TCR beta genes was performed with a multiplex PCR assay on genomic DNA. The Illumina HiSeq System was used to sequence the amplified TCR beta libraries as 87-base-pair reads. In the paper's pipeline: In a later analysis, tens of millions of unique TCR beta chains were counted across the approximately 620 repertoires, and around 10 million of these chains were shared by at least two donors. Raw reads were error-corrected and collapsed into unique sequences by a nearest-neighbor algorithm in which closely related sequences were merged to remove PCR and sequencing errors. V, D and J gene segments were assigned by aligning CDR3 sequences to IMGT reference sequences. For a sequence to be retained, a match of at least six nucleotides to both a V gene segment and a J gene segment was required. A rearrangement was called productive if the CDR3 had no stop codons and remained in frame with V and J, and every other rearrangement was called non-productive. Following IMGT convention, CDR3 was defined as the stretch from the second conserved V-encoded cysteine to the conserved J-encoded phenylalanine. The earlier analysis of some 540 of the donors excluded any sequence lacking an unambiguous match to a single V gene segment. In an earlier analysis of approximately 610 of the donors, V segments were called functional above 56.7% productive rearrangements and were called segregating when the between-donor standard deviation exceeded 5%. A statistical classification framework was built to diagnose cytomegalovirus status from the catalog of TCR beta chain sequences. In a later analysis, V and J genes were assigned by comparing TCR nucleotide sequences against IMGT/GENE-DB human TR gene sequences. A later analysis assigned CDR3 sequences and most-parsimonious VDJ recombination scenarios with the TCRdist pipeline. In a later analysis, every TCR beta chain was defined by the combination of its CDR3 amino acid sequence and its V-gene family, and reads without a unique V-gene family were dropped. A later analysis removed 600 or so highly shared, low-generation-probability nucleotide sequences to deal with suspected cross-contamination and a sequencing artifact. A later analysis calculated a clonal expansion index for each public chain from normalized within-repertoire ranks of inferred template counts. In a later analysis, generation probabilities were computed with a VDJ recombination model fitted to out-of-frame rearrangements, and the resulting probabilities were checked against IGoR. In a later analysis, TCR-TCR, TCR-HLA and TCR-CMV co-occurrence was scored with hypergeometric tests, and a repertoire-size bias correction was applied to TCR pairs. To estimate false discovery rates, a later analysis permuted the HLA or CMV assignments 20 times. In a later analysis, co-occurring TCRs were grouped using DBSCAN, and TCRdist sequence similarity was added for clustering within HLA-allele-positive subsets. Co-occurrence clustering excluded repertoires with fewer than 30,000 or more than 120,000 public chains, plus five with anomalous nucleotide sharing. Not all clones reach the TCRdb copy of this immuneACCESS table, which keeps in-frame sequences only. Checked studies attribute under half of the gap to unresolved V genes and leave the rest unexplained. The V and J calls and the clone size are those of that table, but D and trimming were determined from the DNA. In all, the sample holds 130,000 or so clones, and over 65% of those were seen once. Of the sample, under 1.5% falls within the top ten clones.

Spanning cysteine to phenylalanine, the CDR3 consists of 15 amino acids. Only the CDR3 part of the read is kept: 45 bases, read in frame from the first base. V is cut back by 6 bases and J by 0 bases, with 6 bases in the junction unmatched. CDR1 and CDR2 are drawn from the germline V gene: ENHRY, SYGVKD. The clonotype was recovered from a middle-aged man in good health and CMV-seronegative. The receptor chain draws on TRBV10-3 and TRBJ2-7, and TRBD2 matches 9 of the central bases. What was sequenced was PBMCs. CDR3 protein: CAIRTLAGSSYEQYF. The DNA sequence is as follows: TGTGCCATCAGGACCCTAGCGGGGAGCTCCTACGAGCAGTACTTC.